One and the same sample provided the 29 T cell receptor beta chains below, sequenced in a study of blood T cells in healthy people across ages. Alongside a J-beta primer mix, a sample-barcoded 5' primer served in a second PCR lasting about 6 to 11 cycles. TCRdb re-called the 5' RACE reads with MiXCR, one entry per CDR3 protein. The sample carries 650,000 to 700,000 distinct CDR3 sequences, approximately 31% recorded once. The sequenced sample consisted of blood. These receptors came from an elderly woman in good health.

The sample holds a few counts of this clonotype. The chain is built from TRBV9 and TRBJ2-1; 11 bases align to TRBD2. The V segment lost 0 bases and the J segment 9 bases; nucleotides outside the gene matches: 8. This CDR3 spans 16 amino acids. CDR1 is SGDLS, CDR2 YYNGEE, per germline. Here the CDR3 DNA reads TGTGCCAGCAGCGTAGAACTAGCGGGGGTACGCGGTGAGCAGTTCTTC. Encoded protein: CASSVELAGVRGEQFF.

V usage is TRBV9 and J usage is TRBJ2-5, with TRBD1 matching 9 bases. The CDR3 extends over 16 amino acids. V lost 3 bases, J lost 11 bases, and 17 bases stayed unmatched. CDR1 is SGDLS, CDR2 YYNGEE, per germline. CDR3 amino acids: CASSATGTGYYNEQYF. In DNA, the CDR3 is TGTGCCAGCAGCGCCACCGGGACAGGGTATTACAATGAGCAGTACTTC.

This clonotype was seen more than once but under ten times. The V gene is TRBV3-1, the J gene TRBJ2-1, with 7 bases lining up with TRBD2. V lost 4 bases and J lost 10; bases outside the gene matches: 13. This CDR3 is 15 amino acids long. Germline V gives CDR1 LGHDT, CDR2 YNNKEL (reference sequence). CDR3 DNA sequence: TGTGCCAGCAGCCCGCAGGCGGGGGAGCCTTGGGAGCAGTTCTTC. The encoded protein is CASSPQAGEPWEQFF.

This clonotype has a count of ten or more. V usage is TRBV6-2 or TRBV6-3 and J usage is TRBJ2-2, with D perhaps given as TRBD1 or TRBD2 (5 bases each). Trimming cost V 5 bases and J 3 bases, with 19 bases left between them. This CDR3 has 17 residues. Germline V gives CDR1 MNHEY, CDR2 SVGEGT. CDR3 protein: CASSLLPGSPDTGELFF. In DNA form, the CDR3 reads TGTGCCAGCAGTCTATTACCAGGGAGTCCGGACACCGGGGAGCTGTTTTTT.

Note on this clonotype: A clone one base away is much larger, so this may be a read error. The chain couples TRBV28 to TRBJ2-1; 9 bases agree with TRBD2. CDR3 size: 15 residues. In germline, CDR1 is MDHEN, CDR2 SYDVKM. The J segment lost 10 bases and the V segment lost 6 bases, leaving 13 bases of the junction unmatched. The CDR3 bases are TGTGCCAGCAGCCATCTCCGGACTAGCGAACTCGAGCAGTTCTTC. The encoded protein is CASSHLRTSELEQFF.

This clonotype occurred many times. The V call is TRBV6-6, the J call TRBJ1-2; D uncertain. The CDR3 consists of 14 residues. Trimming left V 5 bases short and J 5 bases short, with 15 bases between. CDR1 is MNHNY and CDR2 is SVGAGI in the germline V gene (reference sequence). The CDR3 coding sequence is TGTGCCAGCAGTCCGGATGGACGGCAATATGGCTACACCTTC. Encoded protein: CASSPDGRQYGYTF.

This clonotype was recorded many times. The genes are TRBV29-1 and TRBJ1-6; D unresolved. Germline-derived CDR1 and CDR2 are SQVTM and ANQGSEA. This CDR3 region has 14 residues. Between the trimmed V and J ends, which lost 7 bases and 0 bases, there was a span of 10 bases. CDR3 DNA: TGCAGCGCCCGGAAGAGCTCCTATAATTCACCCCTCCACTTT. As protein: CSARKSSYNSPLHF.

This clonotype was seen ten or more times. V and J are TRBV12-3 or TRBV12-4 and TRBJ1-6; D is unclear. Trimming pared 1 base from V and 11 bases from J, leaving 6 bases between. The CDR3 runs to 12 residues. The CDR3 loop is CASSLDLPPLHF. DNA for the CDR3: TGTGCCAGCAGTTTAGATCTCCCACCCCTCCACTTT.

This clonotype was recorded once. A much larger clone differs by one base, so this may be a read error. This rearrangement joins TRBV11-2 to TRBJ2-1, with D tentatively TRBD1 (6 bases). With 4 bases removed from V and 0 bases from J, the gap between germline ends came to 13 bases. The CDR3 sequence is 16 residues long. CDR1 is SGHAT and CDR2 is FQNNGV in the germline V gene. Written as DNA, the CDR3 is TGTGCCAGCAGCTCTTCGACAGGTAACTCCTACAATGAGCAGTTCTTC. Protein: CASSSSTGNSYNEQFF.

This clonotype was seen at least ten times. V and J are TRBV27 and TRBJ2-7, with D possibly being TRBD1 (6 bases). V was trimmed by 5 bases and J by 3 bases, leaving 11 bases between them. Germline V gives CDR1 MNHEY, CDR2 SMNVEV (reference sequence). This CDR3 spans 13 amino acids. CDR3 residues: CASSNRESYEQYF. The CDR3 nucleotides are TGTGCCAGCAGTAACAGGGAAAGCTACGAGCAGTACTTC.

In this sample, this clonotype turned up many times. V gene TRBV20-1 combines with J gene TRBJ2-1, with 8 bases fitting TRBD2. Germline CDR1 and CDR2: DFQATT and SNEGSKA (reference sequence). CDR3 length equals 15 residues. With 3 bases clipped from V and 4 bases from J, the junction kept 8 bases outside the gene matches. The DNA of the CDR3 is TGCAGTGCTAGTTGGGCTAGCGGGTCTTACAATGAGCAGTTCTTC. As protein: CSASWASGSYNEQFF.

Concerning this clonotype: A read error may produce the germline difference seen at one junction end. The chain is built from TRBV6-1 and TRBJ2-7; 11 bases agree with TRBD1. The V gene's germline CDR1 is MNHNS and CDR2 SASEGT. The CDR3 spans 16 residues. This chain's CDR3 is CVSSDSAGTGGYEQYF. CDR3 sequence (DNA): TGTGTCAGCAGTGATTCCGCCGGGACAGGGGGCTACGAGCAGTACTTC.

The J gene is TRBJ1-3, the V gene TRBV6-2 or TRBV6-3; D possibly corresponds to TRBD1 (5 bases). Germline values: CDR1 MNHEY, CDR2 SVGEGT. The length of the CDR3 is 12 residues. The V end lost 10 bases, the J end lost 4 bases, and 11 bases lay between the germline ends. The chain's CDR3 is CATRESGNTIYF. The CDR3 region has the DNA TGTGCCACCAGGGAATCCGGAAACACCATATATTTT.

V gene TRBV6-2 or TRBV6-3 combines with J gene TRBJ1-2; D perhaps matches TRBD1 (5 bases). V gave up 5 bases and J gave up 2 bases, with 12 bases separating them. CDR3 length: 14 amino acids. Germline V gene data show CDR1 as MNHEY and CDR2 as SVGEGT. CDR3 region: CASSSLDKNYGYTF. The CDR3 bases are TGTGCCAGCAGTAGCCTGGACAAAAACTATGGCTACACCTTC.

This clonotype has at least ten counts. This may stem from a read error, because a much larger clone lies one nucleotide away. The chain has TRBV20-1 and TRBJ2-7; TRBD1 might be the D (5 bases). This CDR3 is 13 amino acids long. Trimming took 1 base from V and 4 from J, leaving 11 bases between them. Germline values: CDR1 DFQATT, CDR2 SNEGSKA (reference sequence). The CDR3 nucleotides are TGCAGTGCTAGAGTCGACACAGGTTACGAGCAGTACTTC. Translated: CSARVDTGYEQYF.

V and J are TRBV20-1 and TRBJ2-7; 7 bases agree with TRBD2. The CDR3 length is 12 residues. The V gene end was trimmed by 4 bases and the J gene end by 7 bases; junction bases not matched to a gene: 7. The germline gives CDR1 DFQATT, CDR2 SNEGSKA (reference sequence). The CDR3 DNA reads as TGCAGTGCTACGACTAGCTACAATGAGCAGTACTTC. As protein: CSATTSYNEQYF.

Many counts were recorded for this clonotype. The chain recombines TRBV5-4 with TRBJ2-7; no definite D call. Germline V CDR1 and CDR2: SGHNT, YYREEE (reference sequence). The V end was cut by 0 bases, the J end by 3 bases, with 7 bases between. The CDR3 loop spans 13 amino acids. The CDR3 is CASSLDKFYEQYF. The DNA for the CDR3 is TGTGCCAGCAGCTTGGACAAGTTCTACGAGCAGTACTTC.

As for this clonotype: The junction differs from germline at one of its ends, possibly a read error. This sequence joins TRBV3-1 and TRBJ2-3; 7 bases match TRBD2. The CDR3 runs to 15 residues. Germline V lookup: CDR1 LGHDT, CDR2 YNNKEL (reference sequence). The CDR3 DNA sequence: TGTGCCACCAGCAGAGGACTAGGACTGACAGATACGCAGTATTTT. Translated: CATSRGLGLTDTQYF.

The J gene is TRBJ2-2, the V gene TRBV4-2; 9 nucleotides line up with TRBD1. The CDR3 consists of 17 residues. Germline assignment: CDR1 LGHNA and CDR2 YNFKEQ. V was pared by 1 base and J by 5 bases, with 8 bases of the junction left unmatched. CDR3 in DNA: TGTGCCAGCAGCCAAGGATACAGGGGGCAGTCGACCGGGGAGCTGTTTTTT. Amino acids: CASSQGYRGQSTGELFF.

A few counts support this clonotype. V is TRBV7-6 and J is TRBJ1-5, with a possible D match to TRBD1 (5 bases). The CDR3 is 15 amino acids. Trimming stripped 1 base from V and 5 bases from J, with 12 bases between. The germline V gene encodes CDR1 SGHVS and CDR2 FNYEAQ. Here the CDR3 reads CASSLGQRRHQPQHF. DNA for the CDR3: TGTGCCAGCAGCTTAGGACAGAGAAGGCATCAGCCCCAGCATTTT.

The chain joins TRBV6-6 to TRBJ2-3; 7 nucleotides match TRBD2. V gave up 2 bases and J gave up 3 bases; unmatched junction bases: 2. The CDR3 has 14 residues. From germline, CDR1 is MNHNY and CDR2 SVGAGI (reference sequence). CDR3 coding DNA: TGTGCCAGCAGTTACCAACTAGCGACAGATACGCAGTATTTT. Its protein is CASSYQLATDTQYF.

The table lists this clonotype with many counts. The rearrangement links TRBV5-6 to TRBJ2-3; the D is unclear. The germline V and J ends were trimmed by 6 bases and 2 bases, with 10 bases remaining between them. The CDR3 extends over 13 amino acids. Looked up from germline, CDR1 is SGHDT and CDR2 is YYEEEE. CDR3 protein: CASTLGFTDTQYF. Written as DNA, the CDR3 is TGTGCCAGCACCTTAGGTTTCACAGATACGCAGTATTTT.

This clonotype was seen many times. This chain connects TRBV5-1 to TRBJ2-3; D is possibly TRBD1 (5 bases). The germline V gene has CDR1 SGHRS and CDR2 YFSETQ. Trimming left V 0 bases short and J 3 bases short, with 8 bases between. CDR3 size: 14 residues. CDR3 DNA sequence: TGCGCCAGCAGCTTGGAGGGGCGGACAGATACGCAGTATTTT. Residues: CASSLEGRTDTQYF.

This clonotype was observed a few times. This chain connects TRBV6-1 to TRBJ2-1; the match to TRBD2 covers 11 bases. Germline V gene lookup returns CDR1 MNHNS and CDR2 SASEGT. The CDR3 covers 17 residues. V was pared by 1 base and J by 8 bases, with 10 bases of the junction left unmatched. The CDR3 DNA follows: TGTGCCAGCAGTGAAGATCTAGCGGGGGGACCTCTCGATGAGCAGTTCTTC. Its translation: CASSEDLAGGPLDEQFF.

This clonotype was observed a few times. The V and J genes are TRBV15 and TRBJ1-2; D not resolved. Germline CDR1 is LNHNV and CDR2 is YYDKDF (reference sequence). This CDR3 has 16 residues. Trimming took off 0 bases at V and 0 bases at J, with 11 bases between the two ends. In DNA, the CDR3 is TGTGCCACCAGCAGAGATTGGGCCACAACTAACTATGGCTACACCTTC. Protein: CATSRDWATTNYGYTF.

V and J are TRBV12-3 or TRBV12-4 and TRBJ2-7; D may be TRBD1 (5 bases). CDR3 length: 14 amino acids. The V end was cut by 3 bases, the J end by 2 bases, with 11 bases between. The DNA of the CDR3 is TGTGCCAGCAGTTTCGTTGACAGCCCCTACGAGCAGTACTTC. This encodes CASSFVDSPYEQYF.

In this sample, this clonotype turned up once. The chain employs TRBV20-1 and TRBJ2-1, with D unresolved. The last part of the DNA fits TRBJ2-7 better; the J call may be wrong. Germline CDR1 and CDR2: DFQATT and SNEGSKA (reference sequence). The CDR3 contains 13 residues. CDR3 bases: TGCAGTGTCCCGTCGATCCCCCTCTACGAGCAGTACTTC. Protein product: CSVPSIPLYEQYF.

This rearrangement joins TRBV6-1 to TRBJ1-5, with D maybe TRBD1 (5 bases). Deletions cut 6 bases from V and 0 bases from J, with 12 bases between. CDR1 and CDR2 from the germline V gene are MNHNS and SASEGT. The CDR3 has 15 residues. Written as DNA, the CDR3 is TGTGCCAGCAGGGGTGTAGGGGATAGCAATCAGCCCCAGCATTTT. It codes for CASRGVGDSNQPQHF.

Many counts were recorded for this clonotype. The chain combines TRBV20-1 with TRBJ1-5; possible D gene TRBD1, 5 bases. Germline V gives CDR1 DFQATT, CDR2 SNEGSKA (reference sequence). The ends were cut back, 6 bases at V and 3 bases at J, with 15 bases in the middle. The CDR3 sequence is 14 residues long. Here the CDR3 reads CSATTELSNQPQHF. In DNA form, the CDR3 reads TGCAGTGCGACGACAGAGCTGTCCAATCAGCCCCAGCATTTT.